Shown below are 32 T cell receptor beta chains from a single sample sequenced in a study of T-cell memory formation after mild COVID-19. From the 5' RACE reads, TCRdb called clonotypes with MiXCR, one entry per CDR3 protein. The sample lists about 320,000 distinct CDR3 sequences; 14% were seen once. Source material: PBMCs or a T cell subset sorted from them (not recorded which). These TCRs come from a young man who had mild COVID-19 (a few samples of this study predate the infection). Cell type and time point are not known.

This clonotype was seen at least ten times. The genes are TRBV12-3 or TRBV12-4 and TRBJ2-7, with a possible D match to TRBD1 (5 bases). Trimming shortened V by 1 base and J by 4 bases, and 11 bases separated the two germline ends. The CDR3 totals 14 residues. CDR3 loop: CASSLGVRAYEQYF. In nucleotides, the CDR3 is TGTGCCAGCAGTTTAGGGGTCAGGGCTTACGAGCAGTACTTC.

This clonotype was seen a few times. The chain joins TRBV5-1 to TRBJ1-6; a possible D gene is TRBD1 (6 bases). V lost 5 bases to trimming and J lost 9 bases, with 12 bases between them. Per germline, CDR1 SGHRS and CDR2 YFSETQ. The length of the CDR3 is 13 residues. The CDR3 DNA sequence: TGCGCCAGCAGTCCAGGGGATAGTTCACCCCTCCACTTT. Protein product: CASSPGDSSPLHF.

V usage is TRBV5-1 and J usage is TRBJ2-7; D might be TRBD2 (5 bases). The CDR3 is 15 residues long. The V gene's germline CDR1 is SGHRS and CDR2 YFSETQ. V was pared by 7 bases and J by 0 bases, with 17 bases between. The CDR3 nucleotides are TGCGCCAGCGCCTCACTCCCGGGAAACTCCTACGAGCAGTACTTC. Its translation: CASASLPGNSYEQYF.

This chain joins TRBV5-1 and TRBJ2-1; 7 bases are a match to TRBD2. V shed 3 bases, J shed 8 bases, and the junction held 11 bases outside the gene matches. CDR1 is SGHRS, CDR2 YFSETQ, per germline. This CDR3 has 15 residues. Here the CDR3 DNA reads TGCGCCAGCAGCTCACTTCGGGGGGACCGGGATGAGCAGTTCTTC. Its protein is CASSSLRGDRDEQFF.

The chain couples TRBV18 to TRBJ2-7; unclear D gene. The CDR3 contains 15 residues. CDR1 is KGHSH, CDR2 LQKENI, per germline. V was pared by 5 bases and J by 1 base, with 15 bases between. CDR3 sequence (DNA): TGTGCCAGCTCAACAAGTGGGCCAGGATCCTACGAGCAGTACTTC. Protein product: CASSTSGPGSYEQYF.

In its sample, this clonotype was seen many times. V is TRBV7-6 and J is TRBJ2-2, with a weak D call TRBD1 (6 bases). CDR3 length: 14 amino acids. Germline values: CDR1 SGHVS, CDR2 FNYEAQ. The V and J ends lost 5 bases and 7 bases respectively, with 14 bases between them. The CDR3: CASSRVQGYGELFF. The CDR3 coding sequence is TGTGCCAGCAGCCGAGTCCAGGGGTACGGGGAGCTGTTTTTT.

This clonotype was seen repeatedly, ten times or more. This sequence joins TRBV7-2 and TRBJ2-1, with D possibly matching TRBD1 (6 bases). Germline V gene sequence: CDR1 SGHTA, CDR2 FQGNSA. The CDR3 length is 15 residues. Trimming pared 6 bases from V and 0 bases from J, leaving 12 bases between. For the CDR3, the DNA is TGTGCCAGCAGGTTCGACAGGAGCTCCTACAATGAGCAGTTCTTC. This encodes CASRFDRSSYNEQFF.

The V gene is TRBV12-3 or TRBV12-4, the J gene TRBJ2-1; 11 bases agree with TRBD2. The CDR3 covers 14 residues. With 6 bases clipped from V and 12 bases from J, the junction kept 10 bases outside the gene matches. CDR3 loop: CASSPSSGGIVQFF. CDR3 nucleotide sequence: TGTGCCAGCAGCCCTTCTAGCGGGGGGATCGTGCAGTTCTTC.

V is TRBV4-1 and J is TRBJ2-1, with 8 nucleotides matching TRBD2. This CDR3 is built from 16 residues. Trimming removed 1 base from V and 9 bases from J; junction bases left unmatched: 11. Germline V gene lookup returns CDR1 MGHRA and CDR2 YSYEKL. The CDR3 region has the DNA TGCGCCAGCAGCCAAGCAGAACGGGGGGGCCTGGGTGAGCAGTTCTTC. It codes for CASSQAERGGLGEQFF.

The chain couples TRBV4-1 to TRBJ2-3; 8 bases are a match to TRBD2. The CDR3 spans 17 residues. CDR1 and CDR2 (germline): MGHRA, YSYEKL. J was trimmed by 1 base and V by 4 bases; bases with no gene match: 10. In nucleotides, the CDR3 is TGCGCCAGCAGCCTTTCGGGTGGTAGCGGGGGCACAGATACGCAGTATTTT. This sequence encodes CASSLSGGSGGTDTQYF.

This clonotype has a handful of counts. The genes are TRBV12-3 or TRBV12-4 and TRBJ1-2, with D possibly being TRBD1 (6 bases). Deletions cut 6 bases from V and 4 bases from J, with 12 bases between. CDR3 length equals 13 residues. The CDR3 bases are TGTGCCAGCAGACGAGACAGGAGCTATGGCTACACCTTC. Amino acid sequence: CASRRDRSYGYTF.

This clonotype was seen repeatedly, ten times or more. The rearrangement joins TRBV7-2 to TRBJ2-5; D may be TRBD1 or TRBD2 (5 bases each). There are 15 residues in the CDR3. Trimming shortened V by 5 bases and J by 5 bases, and 18 bases separated the two germline ends. The germline V gene has CDR1 SGHTA and CDR2 FQGNSA. CDR3 sequence reads: CASSPRWGIGETQYF. Here the CDR3 DNA reads TGTGCCAGCAGCCCTAGGTGGGGGATAGGGGAGACCCAGTACTTC.

This sequence joins TRBV6-2 or TRBV6-3 and TRBJ2-7, with D perhaps matching TRBD1 (5 bases). The CDR3 consists of 16 residues. V was pared by 2 bases and J by 0 bases, with 14 bases between. CDR1 and CDR2 (germline): MNHEY, SVGEGT. CDR3 residues: CASSYAAGRLSYEQYF. The CDR3 DNA is TGTGCCAGCAGTTACGCTGCAGGGCGACTCTCCTACGAGCAGTACTTC.

The CDR3 nucleotides are TGTGCCAGCAGCAGGGTGGGGGGGCCTCTCGACGAGCAGTACTTC. Residues: CASSRVGGPLDEQYF. The chain links TRBV7-6 to TRBJ2-7, with a possible D match to TRBD2 (7 bases). The CDR3 runs 15 residues. CDR1 and CDR2 (germline): SGHVS, FNYEAQ. V lost 5 bases and J lost 5, with 19 bases in between.

The gene calls are TRBV28 and TRBJ2-5, with D possibly being TRBD2 (6 bases). V lost 3 bases, J lost 1 base, and 9 bases lay in between. This CDR3 spans 14 amino acids. Germline loops: CDR1 MDHEN, CDR2 SYDVKM. Written as DNA, the CDR3 is TGTGCCAGCAGTTTTGGAGGGATCCAAGAGACCCAGTACTTC. Its translation is CASSFGGIQETQYF.

The chain recombines TRBV18 with TRBJ2-4, with a weak D call TRBD1 (6 bases). Trimming removed 6 bases at V and 0 bases at J, with 12 bases between. The CDR3 is made up of 15 amino acids. The germline CDR1 and CDR2 sequences are KGHSH and LQKENI. As DNA, the CDR3 is TGTGCCAGCTCCACAGGGAGTTCAGCCAAAAACATTCAGTACTTC. It translates to CASSTGSSAKNIQYF.

In its sample, this clonotype was seen a few times. This chain links TRBV4-3 with TRBJ2-4; possible D gene TRBD2, 5 bases. CDR3 length: 14 amino acids. Germline CDR1 LGHNA, CDR2 YSLEER. V lost 3 bases, J lost 9 bases, and 15 bases lay in between. The CDR3 DNA reads as TGCGCCAGCAGCCAGACTGGAGGATCGAGCATTCAGTACTTC. This sequence encodes CASSQTGGSSIQYF.

This clonotype showed up many times. The rearrangement links TRBV6-2 or TRBV6-3 to TRBJ2-1; D call uncertain. This CDR3 comprises 13 residues. Per the germline V gene, CDR1 is MNHEY and CDR2 is SVGEGT. Trimming removed 2 bases at V and 3 bases at J, with 5 bases between. CDR3 sequence: CASSYGVYNEQFF. The DNA for the CDR3 is TGTGCCAGCAGTTACGGGGTCTACAATGAGCAGTTCTTC.

The chain carries TRBV9 and TRBJ1-4; tentatively, D is TRBD1 (5 bases). Germline CDR1 and CDR2: SGDLS and YYNGEE. V lost 1 base and J lost 7, with 11 bases in between. The length of the CDR3 is 14 residues. CDR3 DNA: TGTGCCAGCAGCGTAACTCCGCAGGGTGAAAAACTGTTTTTT. Translating it yields CASSVTPQGEKLFF.

The chain recombines TRBV6-2 or TRBV6-3 with TRBJ2-1; 14 positions match TRBD2. Germline V CDR1 and CDR2: MNHEY, SVGEGT. The length of the CDR3 is 15 residues. The CDR3 coding sequence is TGTGTGACTAGCGGGGGGGCACGATCGAGAAATGAGCAGTTCTTC. Its translation: CVTSGGARSRNEQFF.

There are a few counts of this clonotype. CDR3 sequence (DNA): TGCGCCAGCAGTGCGACTGTGAACACTGAAGCTTTCTTT. Protein: CASSATVNTEAFF. This sequence joins TRBV5-1 and TRBJ1-1; the D is unclear. Trimming left V 5 bases short and J 0 bases short, with 8 bases between. The CDR3 contains 13 residues. Germline CDR1 is SGHRS and CDR2 is YFSETQ.

The J gene is TRBJ2-3, the V gene TRBV20-1; 7 bases match TRBD2. Germline trimming cut 6 bases from V and 2 bases from J; bases unmatched to any gene: 8. The CDR3 runs 14 residues. Germline V gene sequence: CDR1 DFQATT, CDR2 SNEGSKA (reference sequence). CDR3 bases: TGCAGTGCCAGCCCTAGCGGAAACACAGATACGCAGTATTTT. Amino acids: CSASPSGNTDTQYF.

This clonotype was recorded only once. The chain recombines TRBV6-2 or TRBV6-3 with TRBJ1-1, with D unresolved. There are 14 residues in the CDR3. Germline CDR1 reads MNHEY; CDR2 reads SVGEGT. The germline V and J ends were trimmed by 6 bases and 1 base, with 12 bases remaining between them. In DNA, the CDR3 is TGTGCCAGCAGCTTCCCCAATGAGAACACTGAAGCTTTCTTT. This translates into CASSFPNENTEAFF.

This clonotype came up a few times. The chain uses TRBV5-1 and TRBJ1-6; D might be TRBD1 (6 bases). The CDR3 is 15 residues long. The germline CDR1 and CDR2 sequences are SGHRS and YFSETQ. V shed 2 bases and J shed 7 bases, with 13 bases lying between them. CDR3 DNA: TGCGCCAGCAGCTTAGCGGGACAAGAAAATTCACCCCTCCACTTT. The encoded protein is CASSLAGQENSPLHF. Using reference TRBV5-1 and TRBJ1-6 for the parts outside the CDR3, the full variable domain is KAGVTQTPRYLIKTRGQQVTLSCSPISGHRSVSWYQQTPGQGLQFLFEYFSETQRNKGNFPGRFSGRQFSNSRSEMNVSTLELGDSALYLCASSLAGQENSPLHFGNGTRLTVT.

This clonotype was detected ten times or more. This sequence joins TRBV5-1 and TRBJ2-1, with D possibly TRBD2 on 5 matching bases. Trimming removed 4 bases at V and 8 bases at J, with 13 bases between. The CDR3 consists of 13 residues. Germline CDR1 and CDR2: SGHRS and YFSETQ. The CDR3 sequence is CASSRAAGDEQFF. The CDR3 DNA sequence: TGCGCCAGCAGCCGGGCGGCGGGCGATGAGCAGTTCTTC.

The genes are TRBV14 and TRBJ2-7; no clear D gene. The CDR3 is made up of 10 amino acids. CDR1 SGHDN and CDR2 FVKESK come from the germline V gene. The chain's CDR3 is CKGSSYEQYF. The CDR3 region has the DNA TGTAAGGGAAGCTCCTACGAGCAGTACTTC.

This chain connects TRBV2 to TRBJ2-4; tentative D call: TRBD2 (5 bases). Trimming took off 8 bases at V and 1 base at J, with 12 bases between the two ends. The germline gives CDR1 SNHLY, CDR2 FYNNEI. The length of the CDR3 is 14 residues. This CDR3 reads CASGGSAAKNIQYF. For the CDR3, the DNA is TGTGCCAGCGGCGGTAGCGCCGCCAAAAACATTCAGTACTTC.

This clonotype was recorded many times. The V and J genes are TRBV5-1 and TRBJ1-5, with a tentative D call TRBD1 (5 bases). Germline CDR1 and CDR2: SGHRS and YFSETQ. CDR3 length: 14 residues. Between the trimmed V and J ends, which lost 0 bases and 5 bases, there was a span of 9 bases. CDR3 sequence: CASSLEAGYQPQHF. The CDR3 DNA is TGCGCCAGCAGCTTGGAGGCAGGGTATCAGCCCCAGCATTTT.

V is TRBV12-3 or TRBV12-4 and J is TRBJ2-1, with 7 bases aligning to TRBD1. V shed 4 bases, J shed 3 bases, and the junction held 6 bases outside the gene matches. The CDR3 spans 15 residues. For the CDR3, the DNA is TGTGCCAGCAGTTACGGACAGGTGATCTACAATGAGCAGTTCTTC. It encodes CASSYGQVIYNEQFF.

The rearrangement joins TRBV27 to TRBJ2-2; TRBD2 aligns across 11 bases. V gave up 5 bases and J gave up 1 base; unmatched junction bases: 6. The germline V gene encodes CDR1 MNHEY and CDR2 SMNVEV (reference sequence). This CDR3 contains 17 residues. Here the CDR3 DNA reads TGTGCCAGCAGTAGACTCGGGACTAGCGGGAACACCGGGGAGCTGTTTTTT. Translating it yields CASSRLGTSGNTGELFF.

The CDR3 bases are TGTGCCAGCAGCCCACCGGGGGGGGGGGATCAGAACACTGAAGCTTTCTTT. This codes for CASSPPGGGDQNTEAFF. The chain links TRBV7-6 to TRBJ1-1; possible D gene TRBD1, 5 bases. The CDR3 has 17 amino acids. Germline V CDR1 and CDR2: SGHVS, FNYEAQ. V was pared by 5 bases and J by 1 base, with 20 bases between.

The rearrangement uses TRBV5-1 and TRBJ2-5; possibly TRBD2 for D (5 bases). In germline, CDR1 is SGHRS, CDR2 YFSETQ. Trimming removed 1 base from V and 5 bases from J, with 12 bases in between. This CDR3 region has 14 residues. CDR3 region: CASSLQTRGETQYF. For the CDR3, the DNA is TGCGCCAGCAGCTTGCAGACCCGAGGGGAGACCCAGTACTTC.